The clone carrying this T cell receptor (beta chain) was counted ten times or more. Its antigen remains unidentified. This specimen belongs to a study of breast tumors, draining lymph nodes, adjacent tissues. Study-level results: The lymph node origin of tumor T cells was framed as consistent with a hypothesis, not demonstrated. Luminal-like breast cancer showed significantly higher tumor–nontumor repertoire similarity than basal-like.

TCRdb re-derived calls from the multiplex PCR reads in MiXCR, one entry per CDR3 protein. Of tens of thousands of distinct CDR3 sequences listed, under 30% were seen once; the top ten hold 7.5% to 9.5%. The CDR3 has 16 amino acids. V was cut by 4 bases and J by 2 bases, with 18 bases left in between. Per the germline V gene, CDR1 is LGHNA and CDR2 is YNFKEQ. The specimen was breast tumor tissue. This TCR was recovered from a female donor with breast cancer. Some clones in this sample may be carry-over from other donors' samples. The chain combines TRBV4-2 with TRBJ2-7; D is perhaps TRBD2 (5 bases). The DNA of the CDR3 is TGTGCCAGCAGCCCACAGACGGGTATAGCGACCTACGAGCAGTACTTC. It codes for CASSPQTGIATYEQYF.